Listed here are 16 T cell receptor beta chains from one sample, sequenced in a study of blood T cell repertoires in COVID-19. TCRdb keeps only in-frame clones here, not all; method: immunoSEQ multiplex PCR. The data hold 150,000 to 200,000 clones, with about 90% observed a single time. The specimen sequenced was peripheral blood. The source of these receptors is a man aged 30 to 39 with COVID-19, enrolled during active disease.

V is TRBV24-1 and J is TRBJ1-5; D is undetermined. This CDR3 region has 13 residues. The ends were cut back, 4 bases at V and 5 bases at J, with 8 bases in the middle. Germline assignment: CDR1 KGHDR and CDR2 SFDVKD. The CDR3 is CATSDLIYQPQHF. Here the CDR3 DNA reads TGTGCCACCAGTGACTTGATCTATCAGCCCCAGCATTTT.

V is TRBV3-1 (or the pseudogene TRBV3-2) and J is TRBJ2-7, with 11 positions matching TRBD1. The V gene end was trimmed by 0 bases and the J gene end by 4 bases; junction bases not matched to a gene: 5. The CDR3 is 16 amino acids. Germline V lookup: CDR1 LGHDT, CDR2 YNNKEL (reference sequence). CDR3 coding DNA: TGTGCCAGCAGCCAAGATCGGGACAGGGGGTGGTACGAGCAGTACTTC. Protein product: CASSQDRDRGWYEQYF.

The V and J genes are TRBV7-3 and TRBJ2-1; 14 bases align to TRBD2. Trimming cost V 1 base and J 8 bases; bases outside gene matches: 4. This CDR3 has 16 residues. Germline V CDR1 and CDR2: SGHTA, FQGTGA. The CDR3 reads CASSLKSTSGRDEQFF. CDR3 DNA sequence: TGTGCCAGCAGCTTAAAGTCGACTAGCGGGAGGGATGAGCAGTTCTTC.

The V gene is TRBV19, the J gene TRBJ2-2; 14 nucleotides agree with TRBD2. The CDR3 covers 23 residues. Trimming cost V 1 base and J 1 base; bases outside gene matches: 17. Per the germline V gene, CDR1 is LNHDA and CDR2 is SQIVND (reference sequence). This CDR3 is CASSIVSGTSGRGFPGNTGELFF. For the CDR3, the DNA is TGTGCCAGTAGTATAGTTTCCGGGACTAGCGGGAGAGGGTTCCCTGGGAACACCGGGGAGCTGTTTTTT.

This chain links TRBV6-6 with TRBJ2-1; TRBD2 agrees at 9 bases. The CDR3 extends over 14 amino acids. CDR1 and CDR2 from the germline V gene are MNHNY and SVGAGI (reference sequence). V gave up 4 bases and J gave up 6 bases; unmatched junction bases: 4. The CDR3 reads CASSSLAGPNEQFF. The CDR3 DNA follows: TGTGCCAGCAGTTCCCTAGCGGGGCCCAATGAGCAGTTCTTC.

V is TRBV7-9 and J is TRBJ1-6, with D perhaps matching TRBD1 (5 bases). Germline V gene lookup returns CDR1 SEHNR and CDR2 FQNEAQ (reference sequence). This CDR3 spans 15 amino acids. V was pared by 0 bases and J by 8 bases, with 11 bases between. CDR3 sequence: CASSLAGGSDSPLHF. The CDR3 nucleotides read TGTGCCAGCAGCTTAGCGGGGGGAAGTGATTCACCCCTCCACTTT.

This chain connects TRBV12-3 or TRBV12-4 to TRBJ1-1, with D tentatively TRBD1 (6 bases). CDR3 length: 13 amino acids. Trimming removed 6 bases from V and 3 bases from J, with 11 bases in between. This CDR3 is CASRGRGDTEAFF. In DNA, the CDR3 is TGTGCCAGCAGAGGGAGGGGGGACACTGAAGCTTTCTTT.

V is TRBV7-9 and J is TRBJ1-4; TRBD1 aligns across 9 bases. The germline V gene encodes CDR1 SEHNR and CDR2 FQNEAQ (reference sequence). The CDR3 loop spans 15 amino acids. The junction had 5 bases not matched to a gene; V was cut back by 5 bases and J by 4 bases. CDR3 protein: CASSDDRGVNEKLFF. The CDR3 bases are TGTGCCAGCAGCGATGACAGGGGGGTTAATGAAAAACTGTTTTTT.

This clone was seen once. The V and J genes are TRBV7-2 and TRBJ2-7; weak D call: TRBD2 (6 bases). The CDR3 extends over 15 amino acids. Trimming took off 5 bases at V and 1 base at J, with 15 bases between the two ends. Germline loops: CDR1 SGHTA, CDR2 FQGNSA. The DNA for the CDR3 is TGTGCCAGCAGCCCAACTCGGGACTTTTCCTACGAGCAGTACTTC. Translated, it gives CASSPTRDFSYEQYF.

This chain joins TRBV3-1 (or the pseudogene TRBV3-2) and TRBJ2-7; TRBD2 aligns across 8 bases. The trim removed 4 bases at V and 3 bases at J, leaving 2 bases unmatched. The CDR3 covers 13 residues. From germline, CDR1 is LGHDT and CDR2 YNNKEL (reference sequence). The CDR3 here is CASSPGLDYEQYF. DNA for the CDR3: TGTGCCAGCAGCCCGGGACTAGACTACGAGCAGTACTTC.

With regard to this clone: The junction shows a germline mismatch at one end, possibly a read error. The chain's CDR3 is CASGLRMDRANNEQFF. Here the CDR3 DNA reads TGTGCCAGCGGCTTAAGAATGGACAGGGCAAACAATGAGCAGTTCTTC. The chain carries TRBV7-2 and TRBJ2-1; TRBD1 aligns across 8 bases. Per germline, CDR1 SGHTA and CDR2 FQGNSA. CDR3 length: 16 amino acids.

This chain links TRBV27 with TRBJ2-3; TRBD2 might be the D (5 bases). Looked up from germline, CDR1 is MNHEY and CDR2 is SMNVEV (reference sequence). Trimming cost V 2 bases and J 5 bases, with 11 bases left between them. The CDR3 has 14 residues. For the CDR3, the DNA is TGTGCCAGCAGTTTAAATCGGGCGGGAGATACGCAGTATTTT. This gives the protein CASSLNRAGDTQYF.

This chain connects TRBV7-8 to TRBJ1-6, with no clear D. Trimming pared 5 bases from V and 8 bases from J, leaving 7 bases between. Germline CDR1 reads SGHVS; CDR2 reads FQNEAQ. The CDR3 has 12 amino acids. In nucleotides, the CDR3 is TGTGCCAGCAGCCCCCAGGATTCACCCCTCCACTTT. It encodes CASSPQDSPLHF.

The chain uses TRBV5-1 and TRBJ1-2; 8 nucleotides match TRBD1. With 2 bases clipped from V and 3 bases from J, the junction kept 12 bases outside the gene matches. The CDR3 is 17 amino acids. Germline loops: CDR1 SGHRS, CDR2 YFSETQ. The CDR3 here is CASSLWAGGGQDYGYTF. Written as DNA, the CDR3 is TGCGCCAGCAGCTTATGGGCAGGGGGCGGCCAAGACTATGGCTACACCTTC.

This rearrangement joins TRBV19 to TRBJ2-1; D is uncertain. V lost 4 bases and J lost 4, with 8 bases in between. CDR1 is LNHDA, CDR2 SQIVND, per germline (reference sequence). This CDR3 contains 13 residues. Written as DNA, the CDR3 is TGTGCCAGTAGTAATCGAGGATACAATGAGCAGTTCTTC. Translating gives CASSNRGYNEQFF.

The chain joins TRBV7-9 to TRBJ2-2; the match to TRBD1 covers 7 bases. V lost 1 base and J lost 2; bases outside the gene matches: 10. CDR3 length: 18 amino acids. The V gene's germline CDR1 is SEHNR and CDR2 FQNEAQ (reference sequence). For the CDR3, the DNA is TGTGCCAGCAGCTTAGTTTTGGGGGACAGTACTAACACCGGGGAGCTGTTTTTT. This gives the protein CASSLVLGDSTNTGELFF.